Below are 18 T cell receptor beta chains sequenced from a single sample in a study of blood T cells in healthy people across ages (dated by TCRdb to between 2014 and 2016). Libraries were constructed by 5' RACE. Sequencing was performed on an Illumina HiSeq 2500. A second PCR of roughly 6 to 11 cycles was run with a J-beta primer mix and a sample-barcoded 5' primer. In TCRdb, the public reads were trimmed at Q25 with fastp and aligned with MiXCR, with productive beta chains retained. Every distinct CDR3 protein forms one entry, paired with its most common genes and DNA. The sample data list around 1,000,000 distinct CDR3 sequences, and 35% to 40% of these were observed just once. Of the sample, about an eighth falls within the top ten clones. What was sequenced was blood. The origin of the receptors is a man in his late teens or twenties in good health.

The chain uses TRBV12-3 or TRBV12-4 and TRBJ1-2, with TRBD1 as a possible D gene (6 bases). Trimming pared 6 bases from V and 4 bases from J, leaving 18 bases between. This CDR3 has 15 amino acids. In DNA form, the CDR3 reads TGTGCCAGCAGCCAGGGGCAGGGAAGACTCTATGGCTACACCTTC. Protein product: CASSQGQGRLYGYTF.

This clonotype came up a few times. The V call is TRBV5-5, the J call TRBJ2-1; TRBD1 is a possible D gene (7 bases). Deletions cut 7 bases from V and 4 bases from J, with 18 bases between. This CDR3 contains 15 residues. The germline gives CDR1 SGHKS, CDR2 YYEKEE (reference sequence). This CDR3 is CASSGGPDNYNEQFF. The CDR3 nucleotides read TGTGCCAGCTCAGGGGGGCCCGATAATTACAATGAGCAGTTCTTC.

This clonotype has more than one count but fewer than ten. The chain couples TRBV25-1 to TRBJ2-7, with D unresolved. CDR3 length equals 13 residues. Trimming stripped 2 bases from V and 2 bases from J, with 7 bases between. CDR1 and CDR2 (germline): MGHDK, SYGVNS. CDR3 DNA: TGTGCCAGCAGTGAAGGGAATACCTACGAGCAGTACTTC. Encoded protein: CASSEGNTYEQYF.

The gene calls are TRBV4-2 and TRBJ1-1; no reliable D call. Trimming stripped 2 bases from V and 7 bases from J, with 14 bases between. The germline CDR1 and CDR2 sequences are LGHNA and YNFKEQ. CDR3 length equals 14 residues. CDR3 nucleotide sequence: TGTGCCAGCAGCCAAATGGCGGGGTCGGGTGAAGCTTTCTTT. Amino acid sequence: CASSQMAGSGEAFF.

The chain joins TRBV7-2 to TRBJ2-5, with unresolved D. Deletions cut 2 bases from V and 3 bases from J, with 7 bases between. The CDR3 has 13 residues. In germline, CDR1 is SGHTA, CDR2 FQGNSA. The CDR3: CASSLFLEETQYF. The CDR3 bases are TGTGCCAGCAGCTTATTCCTAGAAGAGACCCAGTACTTC.

In its sample, this clonotype was seen a few times. V is TRBV7-9 and J is TRBJ1-2; D ambiguous. Trimming removed 1 base from V and 4 bases from J, with 16 bases in between. Looked up from germline, CDR1 is SEHNR and CDR2 is FQNEAQ (reference sequence). The CDR3 covers 16 residues. CDR3: CASSLDGPGGGYGYTF. The CDR3 DNA sequence: TGTGCCAGCAGCTTAGATGGTCCGGGTGGTGGCTATGGCTACACCTTC. The full variable domain, its missing parts supplied by reference TRBV7-9 and TRBJ1-2, is DTGVSQNPRHKITKRGQNVTFRCDPISEHNRLYWYRQTLGQGPEFLTYFQNEAQLEKSRLLSDRFSAERPKGSFSTLEIQRTEQGDSAMYLCASSLDGPGGGYGYTFGSGTRLTVV.

The genes are TRBV6-6 and TRBJ2-3; 8 nucleotides agree with TRBD2. Germline V gene lookup returns CDR1 MNHNY and CDR2 SVGAGI (reference sequence). V lost 5 bases to trimming and J lost 1 base; unmatched junction nucleotides: 11. The CDR3 contains 17 residues. CDR3 amino acids: CASSAQTSAYGTDTQYF. The CDR3 DNA reads TGTGCCAGCAGTGCCCAGACTAGCGCGTACGGCACAGATACGCAGTATTTT.

There are a few counts of this clonotype. The genes are TRBV20-1 and TRBJ1-6, with D possibly being TRBD1 (5 bases). Germline V gene data show CDR1 as DFQATT and CDR2 as SNEGSKA (reference sequence). The CDR3 extends over 12 amino acids. V shed 5 bases and J shed 7 bases, with 9 bases lying between them. CDR3 bases: TGCAGTGCTGGACATCCAAATTCACCCCTCCACTTT. As protein: CSAGHPNSPLHF.

The chain links TRBV7-9 to TRBJ1-4; D unclear. CDR1 and CDR2 from the germline V gene are SEHNR and FQNEAQ (reference sequence). V gave up 5 bases and J gave up 8 bases, with 18 bases separating them. The CDR3 covers 15 residues. This CDR3 reads CASSAPGRGIEKLFF. CDR3 sequence (DNA): TGTGCCAGCAGCGCCCCCGGGAGAGGAATCGAAAAACTGTTTTTT.

This clonotype was counted a few times. The rearrangement links TRBV20-1 to TRBJ2-3; perhaps TRBD2 as D (5 bases). CDR3 size: 13 residues. Per germline, CDR1 DFQATT and CDR2 SNEGSKA (reference sequence). Deletions cut 1 base from V and 6 bases from J, with 11 bases between. The CDR3 sequence: CSARGPRGDTQYF. The CDR3 DNA is TGCAGTGCTAGAGGACCCCGAGGGGATACGCAGTATTTT.

This chain links TRBV6-5 with TRBJ2-7, with D hard to call. Germline V gives CDR1 MNHEY, CDR2 SVGAGI. V lost 6 bases and J 5 bases, leaving 17 bases between the germline ends. The CDR3 length is 14 residues. CDR3 loop: CASRIEIRAHEQYF. CDR3 bases: TGTGCCAGCAGAATAGAGATCCGGGCCCACGAGCAGTACTTC.

The CDR3 coding sequence is TGTGCCAGCAGCCAGACCAGGGGGAGGACTGAAGCTTTCTTT. It yields the protein CASSQTRGRTEAFF. The J gene is TRBJ1-1, the V gene TRBV7-3; 7 bases line up with TRBD1. The CDR3 contains 14 residues. V shed 5 bases, J shed 5 bases, and the junction held 8 bases outside the gene matches. Germline assignment: CDR1 SGHTA and CDR2 FQGTGA.

The gene calls are TRBV6-2 or TRBV6-3 and TRBJ1-2; D unclear. CDR1 is MNHEY, CDR2 SVGEGT, per germline. V shed 7 bases and J shed 7 bases, with 19 bases lying between them. The CDR3 is 14 residues long. CDR3: CASNNRRVPVGYTF. CDR3 DNA: TGTGCCAGCAACAACCGACGAGTCCCGGTTGGCTACACCTTC.

On this clonotype itself: At one of its ends the junction is not consistent with the germline gene, which may arise from a read error. The rearrangement uses TRBV29-1 and TRBJ2-7, with a possible D match to TRBD2 (6 bases). This CDR3 spans 14 amino acids. Per the germline V gene, CDR1 is SQVTM and CDR2 is ANQGSEA. CDR3 region: CSVQVTGASSEQYF. The DNA of the CDR3 is TGCAGCGTCCAGGTTACGGGAGCCTCCTCCGAGCAGTACTTC.

As to this clonotype: An end of the junction does not agree with germline; a read error may underlie this. This rearrangement joins TRBV28 to TRBJ2-2; D perhaps matches TRBD2 (6 bases). Germline CDR1 and CDR2: MDHEN and SYDVKM. This CDR3 region has 14 residues. In DNA, the CDR3 is TGTGCCAGCCGGGCGGGGATGAACACCGGGGAGCTTTTTTTT. It translates to CASRAGMNTGELFF.

This sequence joins TRBV27 and TRBJ2-7, with unresolved D. V shed 5 bases and J shed 1 base, with 12 bases lying between them. In germline, CDR1 is MNHEY, CDR2 SMNVEV (reference sequence). The CDR3 has 14 residues. The CDR3 region is CASSSSFGSYEQYF. The DNA of the CDR3 is TGTGCCAGCAGTAGTAGTTTTGGGTCCTACGAGCAGTACTTC.

This clonotype was counted only a few times. V gene TRBV12-3 or TRBV12-4 combines with J gene TRBJ2-7, with TRBD1 identical over 8 bases. Germline trimming cut 6 bases from V and 4 bases from J; bases unmatched to any gene: 8. The CDR3 consists of 14 residues. Here the CDR3 DNA reads TGTGCCAGCAGCTTAACCAGGGGGCGATACGAGCAGTACTTC. It yields the protein CASSLTRGRYEQYF.

This clonotype has a handful of counts. V and J are TRBV10-3 and TRBJ1-1; 7 bases map to TRBD1. This CDR3 has 13 amino acids. The germline gives CDR1 ENHRY, CDR2 SYGVKD. Trimming at V came to 10 bases and at J to 3 bases, leaving 8 bases not matched to a gene. The CDR3 region has the DNA TGTGCCACCGGAGGGACAGCGGACACTGAAGCTTTCTTT. It specifies CATGGTADTEAFF.